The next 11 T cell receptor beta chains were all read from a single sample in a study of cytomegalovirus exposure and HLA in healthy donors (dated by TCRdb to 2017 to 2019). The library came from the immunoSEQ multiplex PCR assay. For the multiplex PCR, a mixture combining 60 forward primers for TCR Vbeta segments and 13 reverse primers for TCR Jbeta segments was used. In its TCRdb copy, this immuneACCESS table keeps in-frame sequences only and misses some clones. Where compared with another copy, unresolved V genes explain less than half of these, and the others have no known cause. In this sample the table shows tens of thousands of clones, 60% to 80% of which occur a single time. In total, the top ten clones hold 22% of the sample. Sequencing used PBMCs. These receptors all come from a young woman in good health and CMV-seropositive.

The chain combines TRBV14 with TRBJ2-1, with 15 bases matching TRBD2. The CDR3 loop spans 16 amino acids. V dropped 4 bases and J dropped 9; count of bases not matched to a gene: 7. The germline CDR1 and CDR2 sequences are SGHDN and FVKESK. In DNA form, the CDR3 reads TGTGCCAGCAGCCCCCGGACTAGCGGGAGGGCCTTTGAGCAGTTCTTC. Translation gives CASSPRTSGRAFEQFF. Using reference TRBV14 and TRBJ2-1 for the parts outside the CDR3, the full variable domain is EAGVTQFPSHSVIEKGQTVTLRCDPISGHDNLYWYRRVMGKEIKFLLHFVKESKQDESGMPNNRFLAERTGGTYSTLKVQPAELEDSGVYFCASSPRTSGRAFEQFFGPGTRLTVL.

CDR3 sequence (DNA): TGTGCCACCAGCAGAGAGGGACATACGTCCCAGCATTTT. Residues: CATSREGHTSQHF. The chain couples TRBV15 to TRBJ1-5; D is perhaps TRBD1 (6 bases). Between the trimmed V and J ends, which lost 0 bases and 11 bases, there was a span of 11 bases. The CDR3 has 13 residues. CDR1 and CDR2 (germline): LNHNV, YYDKDF (reference sequence).

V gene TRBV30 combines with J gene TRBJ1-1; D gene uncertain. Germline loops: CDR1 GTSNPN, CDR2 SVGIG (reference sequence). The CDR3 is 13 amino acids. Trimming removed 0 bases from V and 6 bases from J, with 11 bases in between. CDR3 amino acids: CAWSVYVRSEAFF. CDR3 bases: TGTGCCTGGAGTGTATATGTCCGGTCTGAAGCTTTCTTT. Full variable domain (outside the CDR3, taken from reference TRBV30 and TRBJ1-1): SQTIHQWPATLVQPVGSPLSLECTVEGTSNPNLYWYRQAAGRGLQLLFYSVGIGQISSEVPQNLSASRPQDRQFILSSKKLLLSDSGFYLCAWSVYVRSEAFFGQGTRLTVV.

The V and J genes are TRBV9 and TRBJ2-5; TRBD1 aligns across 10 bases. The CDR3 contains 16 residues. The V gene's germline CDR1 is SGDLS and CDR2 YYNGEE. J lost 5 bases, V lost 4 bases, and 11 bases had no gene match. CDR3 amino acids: CASSSQIGTGAETQYF. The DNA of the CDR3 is TGTGCCAGCAGCTCCCAGATTGGGACAGGGGCTGAGACCCAGTACTTC. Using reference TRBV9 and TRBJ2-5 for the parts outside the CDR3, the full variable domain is DSGVTQTPKHLITATGQRVTLRCSPRSGDLSVYWYQQSLDQGLQFLIQYYNGEERAKGNILERFSAQQFPDLHSELNLSSLELGDSALYFCASSSQIGTGAETQYFGPGTRLLVL.

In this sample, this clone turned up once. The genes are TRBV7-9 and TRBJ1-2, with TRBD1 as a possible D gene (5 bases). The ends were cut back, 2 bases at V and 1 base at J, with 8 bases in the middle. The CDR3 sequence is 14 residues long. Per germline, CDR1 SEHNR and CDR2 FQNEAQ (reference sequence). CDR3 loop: CASSLLTVNYGYTF. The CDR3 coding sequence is TGTGCCAGCAGCTTACTGACAGTTAACTATGGCTACACCTTC.

CDR3 protein: CASSLDRKVNYGYTF. Here the CDR3 DNA reads TGCGCCAGCAGCCTTGACAGGAAAGTTAACTATGGCTACACCTTC. The chain employs TRBV4-3 and TRBJ1-2; possible D gene TRBD1, 6 bases. Trimming took off 4 bases at V and 1 base at J, with 13 bases between the two ends. The germline V gene encodes CDR1 LGHNA and CDR2 YSLEER. The CDR3 covers 15 residues.

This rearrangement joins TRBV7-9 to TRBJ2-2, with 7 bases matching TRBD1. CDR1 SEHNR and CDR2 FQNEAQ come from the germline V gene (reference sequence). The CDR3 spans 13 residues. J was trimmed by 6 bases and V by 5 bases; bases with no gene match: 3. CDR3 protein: CASSRQGAGELFF. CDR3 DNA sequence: TGTGCCAGCAGCCGGCAGGGGGCCGGGGAGCTGTTTTTT. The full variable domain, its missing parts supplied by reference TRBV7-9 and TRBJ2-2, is DTGVSQNPRHKITKRGQNVTFRCDPISEHNRLYWYRQTLGQGPEFLTYFQNEAQLEKSRLLSDRFSAERPKGSFSTLEIQRTEQGDSAMYLCASSRQGAGELFFGEGSRLTVL.

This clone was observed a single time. CDR3 coding DNA: TGTGCCAGCAGACAAAACCCGGGACAGGGTGGGCAGTACTTC. This encodes CASRQNPGQGGQYF. The chain recombines TRBV28 with TRBJ2-7, with TRBD1 matching over 9 bases. In germline, CDR1 is MDHEN, CDR2 SYDVKM. This CDR3 has 14 amino acids. The V segment lost 6 bases and the J segment 9 bases; nucleotides outside the gene matches: 12.

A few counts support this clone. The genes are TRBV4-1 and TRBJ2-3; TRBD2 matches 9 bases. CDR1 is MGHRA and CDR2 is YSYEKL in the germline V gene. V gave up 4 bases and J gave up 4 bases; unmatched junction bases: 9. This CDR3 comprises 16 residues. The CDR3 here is CASSPLGVAGADTQYF. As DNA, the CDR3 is TGCGCCAGCAGCCCCCTGGGGGTAGCGGGGGCAGATACGCAGTATTTT.

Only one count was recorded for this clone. CDR3 in DNA: TGTGCCAGCAGCCCAGACAGGGACTACGAGCAGTACTTC. It is translated as CASSPDRDYEQYF. The chain has TRBV7-9 and TRBJ2-7; 7 bases agree with TRBD1. V dropped 5 bases and J dropped 3; count of bases not matched to a gene: 4. The CDR3 loop spans 13 amino acids. CDR1 and CDR2 (germline): SEHNR, FQNEAQ (reference sequence).

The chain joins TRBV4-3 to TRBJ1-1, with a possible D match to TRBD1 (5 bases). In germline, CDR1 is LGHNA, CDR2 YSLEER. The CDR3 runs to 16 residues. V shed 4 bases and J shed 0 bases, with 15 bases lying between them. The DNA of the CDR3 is TGCGCCAGCAGCCGGGATGGTTGGACACTGAACACTGAAGCTTTCTTT. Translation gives CASSRDGWTLNTEAFF.